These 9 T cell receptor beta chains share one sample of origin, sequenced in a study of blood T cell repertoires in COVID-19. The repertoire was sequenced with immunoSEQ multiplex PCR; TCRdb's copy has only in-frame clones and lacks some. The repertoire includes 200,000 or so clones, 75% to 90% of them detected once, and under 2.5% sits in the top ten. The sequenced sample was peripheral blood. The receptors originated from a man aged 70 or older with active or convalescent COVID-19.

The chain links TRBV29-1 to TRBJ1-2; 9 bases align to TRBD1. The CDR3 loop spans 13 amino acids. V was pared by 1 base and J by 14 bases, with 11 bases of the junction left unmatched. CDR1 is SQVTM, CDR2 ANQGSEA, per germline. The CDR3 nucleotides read TGCAGCGTTGAAGTAGAAGGGGGACAGGGAGGTACCTTC. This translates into CSVEVEGGQGGTF.

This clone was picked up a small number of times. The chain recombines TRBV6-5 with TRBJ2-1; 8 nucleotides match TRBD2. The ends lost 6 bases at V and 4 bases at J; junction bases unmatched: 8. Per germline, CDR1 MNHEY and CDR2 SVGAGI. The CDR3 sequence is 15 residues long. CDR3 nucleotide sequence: TGTGCCAGCAGACCAGCGGGAGCGGGTTACAATGAGCAGTTCTTC. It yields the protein CASRPAGAGYNEQFF.

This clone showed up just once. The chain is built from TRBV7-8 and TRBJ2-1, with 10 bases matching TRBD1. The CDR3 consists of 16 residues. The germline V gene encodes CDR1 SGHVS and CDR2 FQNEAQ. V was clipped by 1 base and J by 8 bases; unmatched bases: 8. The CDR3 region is CASSLGWDRGTYEQFF. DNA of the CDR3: TGTGCCAGCAGCTTAGGCTGGGACAGGGGTACGTATGAGCAGTTCTTC.

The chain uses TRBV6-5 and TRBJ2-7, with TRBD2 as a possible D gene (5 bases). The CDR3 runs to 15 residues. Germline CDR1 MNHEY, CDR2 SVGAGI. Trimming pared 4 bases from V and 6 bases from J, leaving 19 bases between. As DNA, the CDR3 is TGTGCCAGCAGTTCGAAACCGGGCCTGAGGGTCGAGCAGTACTTC. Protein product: CASSSKPGLRVEQYF.

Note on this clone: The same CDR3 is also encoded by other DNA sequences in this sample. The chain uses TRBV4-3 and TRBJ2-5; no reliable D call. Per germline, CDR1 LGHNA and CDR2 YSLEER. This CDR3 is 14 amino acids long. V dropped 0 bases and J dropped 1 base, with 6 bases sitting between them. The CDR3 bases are TGCGCCAGCAGCCAAGATCTAGTCCAAGAGACCCAGTACTTC. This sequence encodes CASSQDLVQETQYF.

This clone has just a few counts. This CDR3 reads CASSHVRQGAGNTIYF. DNA for the CDR3: TGTGCCAGCAGCCACGTCCGACAGGGGGCTGGAAACACCATATATTTT. The chain has TRBV7-2 and TRBJ1-3, with TRBD1 matching 9 bases. The trim removed 5 bases at V and 2 bases at J, leaving 7 bases unmatched. The CDR3 contains 16 residues. Germline CDR1 is SGHTA and CDR2 is FQGNSA.

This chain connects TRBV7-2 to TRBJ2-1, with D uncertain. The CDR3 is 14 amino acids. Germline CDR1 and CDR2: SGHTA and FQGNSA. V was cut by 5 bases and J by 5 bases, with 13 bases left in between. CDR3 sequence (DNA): TGTGCCAGCAGCGCCCGCGGCAGTAACAATGAGCAGTTCTTC. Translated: CASSARGSNNEQFF.

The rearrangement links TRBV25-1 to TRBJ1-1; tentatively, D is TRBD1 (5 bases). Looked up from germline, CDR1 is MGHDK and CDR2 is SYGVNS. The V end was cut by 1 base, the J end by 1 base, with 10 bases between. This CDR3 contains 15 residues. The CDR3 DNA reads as TGTGCCAGCAGTGAATTTCGGGGGGAGAACACTGAAGCTTTCTTT. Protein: CASSEFRGENTEAFF.

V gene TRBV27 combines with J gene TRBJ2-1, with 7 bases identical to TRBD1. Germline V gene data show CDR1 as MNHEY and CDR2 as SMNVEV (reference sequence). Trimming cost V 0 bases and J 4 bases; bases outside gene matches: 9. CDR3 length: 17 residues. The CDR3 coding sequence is TGTGCCAGCAGTTTATCCGAGACAGGGAAGATGTACAATGAGCAGTTCTTC. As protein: CASSLSETGKMYNEQFF.